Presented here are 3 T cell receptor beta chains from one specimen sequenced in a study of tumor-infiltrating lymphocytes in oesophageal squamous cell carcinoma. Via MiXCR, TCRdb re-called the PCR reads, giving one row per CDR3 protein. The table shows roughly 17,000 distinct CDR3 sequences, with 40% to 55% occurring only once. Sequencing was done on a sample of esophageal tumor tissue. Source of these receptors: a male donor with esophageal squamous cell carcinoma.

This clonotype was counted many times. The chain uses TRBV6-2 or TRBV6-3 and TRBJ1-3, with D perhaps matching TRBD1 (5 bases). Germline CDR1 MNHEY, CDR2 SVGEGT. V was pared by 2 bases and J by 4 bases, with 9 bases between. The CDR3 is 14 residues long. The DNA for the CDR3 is TGTGCCAGCAGTTACATCGGGGGAGGAAACACCATATATTTT. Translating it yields CASSYIGGGNTIYF.

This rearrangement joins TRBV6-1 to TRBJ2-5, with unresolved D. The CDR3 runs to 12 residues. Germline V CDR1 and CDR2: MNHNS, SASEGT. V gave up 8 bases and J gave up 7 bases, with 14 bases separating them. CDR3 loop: CASDPEIGTQYF. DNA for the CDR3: TGTGCCAGCGACCCCGAAATAGGGACCCAGTACTTC.

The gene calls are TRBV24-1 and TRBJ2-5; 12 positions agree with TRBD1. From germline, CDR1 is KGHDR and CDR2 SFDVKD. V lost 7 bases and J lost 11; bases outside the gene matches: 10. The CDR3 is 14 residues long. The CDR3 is CATSRDRGRNEQYF. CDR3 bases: TGTGCCACCAGCCGGGACAGGGGGCGAAATGAGCAGTACTTC.